This entry lists 30 T cell receptor beta chains sequenced from one sample in a study of identical twins. One entry per CDR3 protein results from TCRdb running MiXCR on the 5' RACE reads. Here the sample spans about 1.7 million distinct CDR3 sequences, about 30% being singletons. Sequences were obtained from cord blood. The receptors originated from a newborn girl in good health.

The genes are TRBV5-1 and TRBJ2-3, with 8 bases lining up with TRBD1. V lost 3 bases and J lost 4; bases outside the gene matches: 4. Germline-derived CDR1 and CDR2 are SGHRS and YFSETQ. The CDR3 contains 14 residues. CDR3 amino acids: CASSWGTGSDTQYF. Here the CDR3 DNA reads TGCGCCAGCAGCTGGGGGACAGGATCAGATACGCAGTATTTT.

V gene TRBV7-2 combines with J gene TRBJ2-7; D gene uncertain. The end of the DNA fits TRBJ2-4 better, so the J call may be wrong. The CDR3 sequence is 13 residues long. Germline V gene data show CDR1 as SGHTA and CDR2 as FQGNSA. The CDR3 bases are TGTGCCAGCAGCTCCCTCGGGCGACACATTCAGTACTTC. Its translation is CASSSLGRHIQYF.

This clonotype turned up a few times. This chain joins TRBV28 and TRBJ2-3; D gene ambiguous. The CDR3 contains 15 residues. V was cut by 6 bases and J by 1 base, with 14 bases left in between. In germline, CDR1 is MDHEN, CDR2 SYDVKM. This CDR3 reads CASSRPHQGTDTQYF. The CDR3 coding sequence is TGTGCCAGCAGCCGGCCCCATCAGGGCACAGATACGCAGTATTTT.

This clonotype was observed a handful of times. The J gene is TRBJ1-2, the V gene TRBV5-1, with 7 bases that match TRBD1. Germline values: CDR1 SGHRS, CDR2 YFSETQ. V gave up 5 bases and J gave up 4 bases; unmatched junction bases: 8. CDR3 size: 14 residues. CDR3 nucleotide sequence: TGCGCCAGCAGACAGACAGGGACGCTCTATGGCTACACCTTC. Its protein product is CASRQTGTLYGYTF.

The chain recombines TRBV14 with TRBJ2-3; D is perhaps TRBD2 (6 bases). CDR1 SGHDN and CDR2 FVKESK come from the germline V gene. V was clipped by 0 bases and J by 0 bases, with 28 bases between them. The CDR3 runs to 22 residues. The CDR3 coding sequence is TGTGCCAGCAGCCAAGATCGTCGGGGAGGATCAGGACGTTATTCTAGCACAGATACGCAGTATTTT. Its translation: CASSQDRRGGSGRYSSTDTQYF. Variable domain in full (rest from reference TRBV14 and TRBJ2-3): EAGVTQFPSHSVIEKGQTVTLRCDPISGHDNLYWYRRVMGKEIKFLLHFVKESKQDESGMPNNRFLAERTGGTYSTLKVQPAELEDSGVYFCASSQDRRGGSGRYSSTDTQYFGPGTRLTVL.

The chain carries TRBV6-1 and TRBJ1-1, with no clear D. The V end was cut by 0 bases, the J end by 5 bases, with 13 bases between. The CDR3 is 15 amino acids. Germline values: CDR1 MNHNS, CDR2 SASEGT. The CDR3 spells CASSEAASLGTEAFF. CDR3 nucleotides: TGTGCCAGCAGTGAAGCGGCGAGTTTGGGGACTGAAGCTTTCTTT.

This clonotype has more than one count but fewer than ten. The J gene is TRBJ1-2, the V gene TRBV6-2 or TRBV6-3, with 8 bases fitting TRBD1. CDR3 length: 13 residues. Germline lookup yields CDR1 MNHEY and CDR2 SVGEGT. V trimming: 5 bases; J trimming: 7 bases; junction bases outside the gene matches: 6. Here the CDR3 DNA reads TGTGCCAGCAGTGGACAGGGTGTTCGTGGCTACACCTTC. Translated: CASSGQGVRGYTF.

This clonotype was seen more than once but under ten times. The chain links TRBV20-1 to TRBJ1-2, with 8 bases identical to TRBD1. CDR3 length: 14 amino acids. The ends lost 2 bases at V and 3 bases at J; junction bases unmatched: 5. CDR1 DFQATT and CDR2 SNEGSKA come from the germline V gene (reference sequence). The CDR3 nucleotides read TGCAGTGCTAGAAGGCAGGGGGCGTACTATGGCTACACCTTC. This encodes CSARRQGAYYGYTF.

This clonotype was recorded many times. This rearrangement joins TRBV20-1 to TRBJ2-5, with TRBD1 matching 7 bases. V lost 2 bases and J lost 4; bases outside the gene matches: 1. CDR1 DFQATT and CDR2 SNEGSKA come from the germline V gene (reference sequence). The CDR3 loop spans 12 amino acids. The CDR3 is CSARHRGETQYF. The CDR3 DNA reads as TGCAGTGCTAGACACAGGGGAGAGACCCAGTACTTC.

This clonotype has only a few counts. This chain connects TRBV15 to TRBJ2-1; a weak D match, TRBD2 (5 bases). Germline V gives CDR1 LNHNV, CDR2 YYDKDF (reference sequence). The length of the CDR3 is 15 residues. Trimming took 3 bases from V and 0 from J, leaving 9 bases between them. CDR3 sequence (DNA): TGTGCCACCAGCAGGATAGCGTTCTCCTACAATGAGCAGTTCTTC. Its translation: CATSRIAFSYNEQFF. The complete variable domain, with remaining parts taken from reference TRBV15 and TRBJ2-1, reads DAMVIQNPRYQVTQFGKPVTLSCSQTLNHNVMYWYQQKSSQAPKLLFHYYDKDFNNEADTPDNFQSRRPNTSFCFLDIRSPGLGDTAMYLCATSRIAFSYNEQFFGPGTRLTVL.

Here the CDR3 DNA reads TGTGCCAGCAGCTTAGTAGTCCAGGGACACAATGAGCAGTTCTTC. Encoded protein: CASSLVVQGHNEQFF. The chain links TRBV11-2 to TRBJ2-1, with D perhaps given as TRBD1 or TRBD2 (5 bases each). The germline V gene encodes CDR1 SGHAT and CDR2 FQNNGV. The CDR3 consists of 15 residues. V lost 1 base, J lost 5 bases, and 12 bases lay in between.

The CDR3 here is CSAIRGTDTQYF. The CDR3 DNA is TGCAGTGCTATCAGGGGGACAGATACGCAGTATTTT. The V call is TRBV20-1, the J call TRBJ2-3, with TRBD1 identical over 7 bases. Germline trimming cut 4 bases from V and 3 bases from J; bases unmatched to any gene: 1. Germline CDR1 DFQATT, CDR2 SNEGSKA (reference sequence). The CDR3 is 12 residues long.

This clonotype has only a few counts. CDR3 sequence reads: CASSDRVRETQYF. In nucleotides, the CDR3 is TGTGCCAGCAGTGACAGGGTCCGAGAGACCCAGTACTTC. V gene TRBV6-1 combines with J gene TRBJ2-5; D might be TRBD1 (5 bases). The ends were cut back, 3 bases at V and 4 bases at J, with 9 bases in the middle. The length of the CDR3 is 13 residues. CDR1 and CDR2 from the germline V gene are MNHNS and SASEGT.

Ten or more counts support this clonotype. The J gene is TRBJ1-2, the V gene TRBV5-1; the D is unclear. There are 14 residues in the CDR3. Per germline, CDR1 SGHRS and CDR2 YFSETQ. V dropped 0 bases and J dropped 3 bases, with 9 bases sitting between them. Here the CDR3 reads CASSLGTADYGYTF. The CDR3 bases are TGCGCCAGCAGCTTGGGGACGGCCGACTATGGCTACACCTTC.

Only a few counts were recorded for this clonotype. V gene TRBV20-1 combines with J gene TRBJ2-5, with 13 bases identical to TRBD2. V dropped 6 bases and J dropped 5; count of bases not matched to a gene: 6. The CDR3 has 14 residues. Germline assignment: CDR1 DFQATT and CDR2 SNEGSKA (reference sequence). As DNA, the CDR3 is TGCAGTGCCCGTCGGACTAGCGGGGGTGAGACCCAGTACTTC. This gives the protein CSARRTSGGETQYF.

This clonotype has a handful of counts. The chain couples TRBV10-2 to TRBJ2-5; TRBD2 aligns across 13 bases. The trim removed 6 bases at V and 2 bases at J, leaving 15 bases unmatched. CDR3 length equals 19 residues. Germline CDR1 and CDR2: WSHSY and SAAADI. CDR3 sequence: CASRNMGLAGPVVQETQYF. CDR3 bases: TGCGCCAGCAGAAACATGGGACTAGCGGGACCGGTGGTACAAGAGACCCAGTACTTC.

This chain links TRBV4-1 with TRBJ2-1; 8 bases fit TRBD2. From germline, CDR1 is MGHRA and CDR2 YSYEKL. V shed 1 base, J shed 4 bases, and the junction held 6 bases outside the gene matches. The CDR3 contains 16 residues. As DNA, the CDR3 is TGCGCCAGCAGCCAAGTCGGCCAGCGGGGGTACAATGAGCAGTTCTTC. As protein: CASSQVGQRGYNEQFF.

The chain links TRBV6-5 to TRBJ2-7; D is possibly TRBD1 or TRBD2 (6 bases each). CDR1 MNHEY and CDR2 SVGAGI come from the germline V gene. Deletions cut 4 bases from V and 3 bases from J, with 13 bases between. CDR3 length: 14 residues. The CDR3 region has the DNA TGTGCCAGCAGTTTCGACGGGGGCCGCTACGAGCAGTACTTC. Translation: CASSFDGGRYEQYF.

There are many counts of this clonotype. The rearrangement uses TRBV27 and TRBJ2-3; D is tentatively TRBD1 or TRBD2 (6 bases each). The CDR3 extends over 15 amino acids. The germline V gene encodes CDR1 MNHEY and CDR2 SMNVEV (reference sequence). V gave up 2 bases and J gave up 2 bases, with 11 bases separating them. This CDR3 reads CASSLGGLLTDTQYF. CDR3 in DNA: TGTGCCAGCAGTTTAGGGGGGCTCCTCACAGATACGCAGTATTTT.

This clonotype was seen only a few times. This chain uses TRBV5-6 with TRBJ2-3; 8 positions match TRBD2. CDR3 length: 16 residues. The V and J ends lost 6 bases and 0 bases, in that order; junction bases with no gene match: 9. The germline CDR1 and CDR2 sequences are SGHDT and YYEEEE. CDR3: CASIIGPSGSTDTQYF. Written as DNA, the CDR3 is TGTGCCAGCATCATCGGACCTAGCGGGAGCACAGATACGCAGTATTTT.

This clonotype appeared a few times. V and J are TRBV7-9 and TRBJ1-1; 8 bases map to TRBD1. Germline CDR1 reads SEHNR; CDR2 reads FQNEAQ (reference sequence). The CDR3 covers 15 residues. V shed 6 bases and J 1 base; nucleotides not matched to a gene: 7. CDR3 sequence: CASSSRDRGNTEAFF. The CDR3 DNA follows: TGTGCCAGCAGTTCCCGCGACAGGGGGAACACTGAAGCTTTCTTT.

The rearrangement joins TRBV28 to TRBJ2-7; the match to TRBD1 covers 9 bases. The germline V gene has CDR1 MDHEN and CDR2 SYDVKM. The trim removed 3 bases at V and 3 bases at J, leaving 9 bases unmatched. This CDR3 contains 16 residues. The CDR3 spells CASSFNGWDRVYEQYF. The CDR3, as DNA: TGTGCCAGCAGTTTCAATGGCTGGGACAGGGTCTACGAGCAGTACTTC.

The chain couples TRBV6-2 or TRBV6-3 to TRBJ2-5; 10 bases line up with TRBD2. Losses at the gene ends were 2 bases for V and 11 bases for J; bases not matched to a gene: 14. The CDR3 has 16 residues. Germline V gene sequence: CDR1 MNHEY, CDR2 SVGEGT. The CDR3: CASSYEASGRCNEQYF. The CDR3 bases are TGTGCCAGCAGTTACGAGGCTAGCGGGAGATGCAATGAGCAGTACTTC.

This clonotype was observed a handful of times. The V call is TRBV28, the J call TRBJ2-3, with 13 bases that match TRBD2. J was trimmed by 5 bases and V by 3 bases; bases with no gene match: 11. CDR1 and CDR2 (germline): MDHEN, SYDVKM. This CDR3 is 18 amino acids long. For the CDR3, the DNA is TGTGCCAGCAGTTTGGCCGCCAGACTAGCGGGAGGAGGAGATACGCAGTATTTT. Protein product: CASSLAARLAGGGDTQYF.

Regarding this clonotype: One end of the junction is discordant with germline, which a read error may explain. Written as DNA, the CDR3 is TGTACCAGCAGCCCTACTAGCGTCCGACATGAGCAGTTCTTC. This codes for CTSSPTSVRHEQFF. The genes are TRBV28 and TRBJ2-1; 7 bases match TRBD2. This CDR3 has 14 residues. Germline CDR1 reads MDHEN; CDR2 reads SYDVKM.

The table lists this clonotype with a count of one. V is TRBV19 and J is TRBJ1-2, with D uncertain. The ends were cut back, 4 bases at V and 5 bases at J, with 8 bases in the middle. This CDR3 comprises 12 residues. The germline V gene has CDR1 LNHDA and CDR2 SQIVND (reference sequence). This CDR3 reads CASSTHRYGYTF. CDR3 bases: TGTGCCAGTAGTACCCACCGTTATGGCTACACCTTC. Full variable domain (missing parts from reference TRBV19 and TRBJ1-2): DGGITQSPKYLFRKEGQNVTLSCEQNLNHDAMYWYRQDPGQGLRLIYYSQIVNDFQKGDIAEGYSVSREKKESFPLTVTSAQKNPTAFYLCASSTHRYGYTFGSGTRLTVV.

The CDR3 coding sequence is TGTGCCAGCACGGGACAGGTCCTTCCTAGCACAGATACGCAGTATTTT. This sequence encodes CASTGQVLPSTDTQYF. The chain recombines TRBV2 with TRBJ2-3, with 8 bases matching TRBD1. The CDR3 has 16 residues. CDR1 is SNHLY and CDR2 is FYNNEI in the germline V gene. V gave up 7 bases and J gave up 0 bases; unmatched junction bases: 9. The whole variable domain, filled in from reference TRBV2 and TRBJ2-3, reads EPEVTQTPSHQVTQMGQEVILRCVPISNHLYFYWYRQILGQKVEFLVSFYNNEISEKSEIFDDQFSVERPDGSNFTLKIRSTKLEDSAMYFCASTGQVLPSTDTQYFGPGTRLTVL.

This clonotype was counted at least ten times. The chain is built from TRBV20-1 and TRBJ2-3; D is uncertain. Between the trimmed V and J ends, which lost 2 bases and 2 bases, there was a span of 8 bases. CDR1 is DFQATT and CDR2 is SNEGSKA in the germline V gene (reference sequence). This CDR3 is 13 amino acids long. The CDR3 sequence: CSARTDLTDTQYF. The CDR3, as DNA: TGCAGTGCTAGAACGGACCTCACAGATACGCAGTATTTT.

This clonotype showed up just a few times. This sequence joins TRBV6-2 or TRBV6-3 and TRBJ2-3, with D perhaps TRBD2 (6 bases). Germline V gene data show CDR1 as MNHEY and CDR2 as SVGEGT. This CDR3 has 15 residues. V was trimmed by 6 bases and J by 4 bases, leaving 17 bases between them. CDR3 coding DNA: TGTGCCAGCAGGCAACGACTAGTTACCGCAGATACGCAGTATTTT. Amino acid sequence: CASRQRLVTADTQYF.

V is TRBV7-9 and J is TRBJ1-1, with 7 positions matching TRBD1. The junction had 10 bases not matched to a gene; V was cut back by 4 bases and J by 5 bases. The CDR3 totals 15 residues. CDR1 and CDR2 (germline): SEHNR, FQNEAQ (reference sequence). CDR3 residues: CASSYTGARGTEAFF. CDR3 DNA sequence: TGTGCCAGCAGCTACACAGGGGCCAGGGGAACTGAAGCTTTCTTT.